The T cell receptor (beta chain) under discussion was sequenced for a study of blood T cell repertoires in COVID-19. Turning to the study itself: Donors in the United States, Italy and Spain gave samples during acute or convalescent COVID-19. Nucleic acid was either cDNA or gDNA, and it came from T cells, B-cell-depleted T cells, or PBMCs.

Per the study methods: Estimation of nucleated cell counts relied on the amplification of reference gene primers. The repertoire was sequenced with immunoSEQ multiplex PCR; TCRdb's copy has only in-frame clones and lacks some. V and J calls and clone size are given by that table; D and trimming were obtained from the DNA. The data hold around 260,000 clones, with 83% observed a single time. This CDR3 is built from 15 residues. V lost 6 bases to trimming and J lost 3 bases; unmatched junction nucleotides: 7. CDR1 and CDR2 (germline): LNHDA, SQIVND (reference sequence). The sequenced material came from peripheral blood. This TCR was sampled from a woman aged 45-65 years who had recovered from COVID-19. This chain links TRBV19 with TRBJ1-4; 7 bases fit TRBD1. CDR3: CASRPDRVPNEKLFF. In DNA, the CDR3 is TGTGCCAGTAGGCCCGACAGGGTCCCTAATGAAAAACTGTTTTTT.